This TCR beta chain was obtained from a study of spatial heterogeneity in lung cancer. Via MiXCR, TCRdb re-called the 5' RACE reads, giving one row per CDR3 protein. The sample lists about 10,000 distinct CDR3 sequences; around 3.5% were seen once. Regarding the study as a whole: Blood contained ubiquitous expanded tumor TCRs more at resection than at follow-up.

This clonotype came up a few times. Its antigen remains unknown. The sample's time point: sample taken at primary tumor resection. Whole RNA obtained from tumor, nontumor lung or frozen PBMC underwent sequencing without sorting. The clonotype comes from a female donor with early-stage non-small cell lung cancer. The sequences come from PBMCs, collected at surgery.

DNA for the CDR3: TGTGCCAGCAGTGAAATTGGGACTAGCGGGAGGCCCACCTCCTACAATGAGCAGTTCTTC. It codes for CASSEIGTSGRPTSYNEQFF. The chain combines TRBV6-1 with TRBJ2-1, with 15 bases matching TRBD2. In germline, CDR1 is MNHNS, CDR2 SASEGT. CDR3 size: 20 residues. With V trimmed by 2 bases and J by 0 bases, 8 bases remained unmatched.